A selection of T cell receptor beta chains follows, all from one sample in a study of T-cell reconstitution after alpha-beta-depleted transplantation in children. TCRdb independently ran MiXCR on the PCR reads; one entry per CDR3 protein. The table lists hundreds of thousands of distinct CDR3 sequences, roughly 13% of them singletons, with 2.2% in the top ten. The sequencing here drew on PBMCs, mostly from graft donor cells, taken 360 days after TCRalphabeta/CD19-depleted stem cell transplant. These receptors were taken from a male patient younger than 18 who had a stem cell transplant for acute myeloid leukemia, so the T cells may come from the graft donor. Both conserved end residues are part of each CDR3. A D gene is named only where the DNA matches it firmly. Not every row has a clone size; where given, it reads once, few, many or a size class.

V gene: TRBV27; clone size: many; D gene: TRBD2; J gene: TRBJ2-7; CDR3 DNA: TGTGCCAGCAGGCGGACTAGCGGGAGGGGAAACTACGAGCAGTACTTC; CDR3 protein: CASRRTSGRGNYEQYF
V gene: TRBV7-9; clone size: -; D gene: -; J gene: TRBJ1-1; CDR3 DNA: TGTGCCAGCAGCCTGAGTATAAACACTGAAGCTTTCTTT; CDR3 protein: CASSLSINTEAFF
V gene: TRBV28; clone size: -; D gene: -; J gene: TRBJ2-3; CDR3 DNA: TGTGCCAGCAGTTTAGGTCAACCTGGGACCTCGCAGTATTTT; CDR3 protein: CASSLGQPGTSQYF
V gene: TRBV12-3/TRBV12-4; clone size: -; D gene: TRBD2; J gene: TRBJ2-1; CDR3 DNA: TGTGCCAGCAGTACGGGACTAGTAAATGAGCAGTTCTTC; CDR3 protein: CASSTGLVNEQFF
V gene: TRBV29-1; clone size: many; D gene: -; J gene: TRBJ2-7; CDR3 DNA: TGCAGCGTTGAGGGGGGAGACCCTCGCTACGAGCAGTACTTC; CDR3 protein: CSVEGGDPRYEQYF
V gene: TRBV4-2; clone size: -; D gene: -; J gene: TRBJ2-1; CDR3 DNA: TGTGCCAGCAGCCAAGGGGACTATGAGCAGTTCTTC; CDR3 protein: CASSQGDYEQFF
V gene: TRBV29-1; clone size: many; D gene: -; J gene: TRBJ2-1; CDR3 DNA: TGCAGCGCCGGGACACTCGCCTACAATGAGCAGTTCTTC; CDR3 protein: CSAGTLAYNEQFF
V gene: TRBV7-9; clone size: few; D gene: TRBD2; J gene: TRBJ2-7; CDR3 DNA: TGTGCCAGCAGCTCATTAGCGGGAGCTGTGTACGAGCAGTACTTC; CDR3 protein: CASSSLAGAVYEQYF
V gene: TRBV18; clone size: many; D gene: TRBD2; J gene: TRBJ2-7; CDR3 DNA: TGTGCCAGCAGTCCACTAGCGGGAGGGCCCTACGAGCAGTACTTC; CDR3 protein: CASSPLAGGPYEQYF
V gene: TRBV4-3; clone size: many; D gene: TRBD2; J gene: TRBJ2-7; CDR3 DNA: TGCGCCAGCAGTTTCGGACTAGCGGGTATAAGCTCCTACGAGCAGTACTTC; CDR3 protein: CASSFGLAGISSYEQYF
V gene: TRBV4-3; clone size: many; D gene: TRBD1; J gene: TRBJ2-7; CDR3 DNA: TGCGCCAGCAGCCAAGGGCCGGGACAGGGTCTTTACGAGCAGTACTTC; CDR3 protein: CASSQGPGQGLYEQYF
V gene: TRBV29-1; clone size: -; D gene: -; J gene: TRBJ2-1; CDR3 DNA: TGCAGCGCTGGGAATACTGAGCAGTTCTTC; CDR3 protein: CSAGNTEQFF
V gene: TRBV5-1; clone size: few; D gene: -; J gene: TRBJ2-2; CDR3 DNA: TGCGCCAGCAGCTTGGAGGACCCGAACACCGGGGAGCTGTTTTTT; CDR3 protein: CASSLEDPNTGELFF
V gene: TRBV12-3/TRBV12-4; clone size: few; D gene: TRBD2; J gene: TRBJ2-1; CDR3 DNA: TGTGCCAGCAGCTTCGCAGGGACTAGCGGGAGCCTTTACAATGAGCAGTTCTTC; CDR3 protein: CASSFAGTSGSLYNEQFF
V gene: TRBV27; clone size: -; D gene: -; J gene: TRBJ2-7; CDR3 DNA: TGTGCCAGCAGTTTATCGGTCCCCGACCTTTGGTCCTACGAGCAGTACTTC; CDR3 protein: CASSLSVPDLWSYEQYF
V gene: TRBV20-1; clone size: few; D gene: -; J gene: TRBJ2-3; CDR3 DNA: TGCAGTGCTGACGACTCGCGGGGATTCACAGATACGCAGTATTTT; CDR3 protein: CSADDSRGFTDTQYF
V gene: TRBV7-6; clone size: -; D gene: TRBD1; J gene: TRBJ1-4; CDR3 DNA: TGTGCCAGCAGCCCGGGCCCCGTTGGACAGGGAGACGAAAAACTGTTTTTT; CDR3 protein: CASSPGPVGQGDEKLFF
V gene: TRBV11-2; clone size: -; D gene: TRBD2; J gene: TRBJ2-3; CDR3 DNA: TGTGCCAGCAGCCACACCTTAGCGGGAGGAGACGCAGATACGCAGTATTTT; CDR3 protein: CASSHTLAGGDADTQYF
V gene: TRBV12-3/TRBV12-4; clone size: many; D gene: TRBD1; J gene: TRBJ2-6; CDR3 DNA: TGTGCCAGCAGTTTCCGGGACAGTGGTTCCTCTGGGGCCAACGTCCTGACTTTC; CDR3 protein: CASSFRDSGSSGANVLTF
V gene: TRBV6-2/TRBV6-3; clone size: few; D gene: TRBD2; J gene: TRBJ2-3; CDR3 DNA: TGTGCCAGCAGTTCCGGGACTAGCGGGAGACATACGCAGTATTTT; CDR3 protein: CASSSGTSGRHTQYF
V gene: TRBV6-6; clone size: few; D gene: -; J gene: TRBJ1-5; CDR3 DNA: TGTGCCAGCAGTTACTCGGGTATCCAGCCCCAGCATTTT; CDR3 protein: CASSYSGIQPQHF
V gene: TRBV28; clone size: many; D gene: TRBD1; J gene: TRBJ2-2; CDR3 DNA: TGTGCCAGCAGTTCCTGGACAGGGGTTAGCGGGGAGCTGTTTTTT; CDR3 protein: CASSSWTGVSGELFF
V gene: TRBV28; clone size: -; D gene: -; J gene: TRBJ1-5; CDR3 DNA: TGTGCCAGCAGTTTATTTGGGGGTGGAAGCAATCAGCCCCAGCATTTT; CDR3 protein: CASSLFGGGSNQPQHF
V gene: TRBV29-1; clone size: many; D gene: -; J gene: TRBJ1-1; CDR3 DNA: TGCAGCGTTGAGGGGCCCGGGGTGAACACTGAAGCTTTCTTT; CDR3 protein: CSVEGPGVNTEAFF
V gene: TRBV10-3; clone size: few; D gene: -; J gene: TRBJ2-2; CDR3 DNA: TGTGCCATCGGTAGAGCGGGTTCGAACACCGGGGAGCTGTTTTTT; CDR3 protein: CAIGRAGSNTGELFF
V gene: TRBV28; clone size: few; D gene: -; J gene: TRBJ2-7; CDR3 DNA: TGTGCCAGCAGTCTAGATCAAGCGGGTCTCGAGCAGTACTTC; CDR3 protein: CASSLDQAGLEQYF
V gene: TRBV20-1; clone size: many; D gene: -; J gene: TRBJ2-2; CDR3 DNA: TGCAGTGCTAGAGATAAGGGCCCCGGGGAGCTGTTTTTT; CDR3 protein: CSARDKGPGELFF
V gene: TRBV15; clone size: many; D gene: -; J gene: TRBJ2-3; CDR3 DNA: TGTGCCACCAGCAGAGAAACCAGGGGCCTTACGGCTAGCACAGATACGCAGTATTTT; CDR3 protein: CATSRETRGLTASTDTQYF
V gene: TRBV28; clone size: -; D gene: TRBD1; J gene: TRBJ2-7; CDR3 DNA: TGTGCCAGCAGTTTCCCCACCGGGACAGGGCCAGAGCAGTACTTC; CDR3 protein: CASSFPTGTGPEQYF
V gene: TRBV2; clone size: -; D gene: TRBD1; J gene: TRBJ1-1; CDR3 DNA: TGTGCCAGCAGTTACATACAGGGGCACGAAGCTTTCTTT; CDR3 protein: CASSYIQGHEAFF
V gene: TRBV5-6; clone size: few; D gene: TRBD2; J gene: TRBJ2-5; CDR3 DNA: TGTGCCAGCAGCTTGGCGCTAGCGGGAGACGGGGAGACCCAGTACTTC; CDR3 protein: CASSLALAGDGETQYF
V gene: TRBV9; clone size: -; D gene: TRBD2; J gene: TRBJ2-7; CDR3 DNA: TGTGCCAGCAGCGTAAGTCCTAGCGGAAAATACGAGCAGTACTTC; CDR3 protein: CASSVSPSGKYEQYF
V gene: TRBV6-5; clone size: -; D gene: -; J gene: TRBJ2-2; CDR3 DNA: TGTGCCAGCAGTTACCTCACGGGGGCCGGGGAGCTGTTTTTT; CDR3 protein: CASSYLTGAGELFF
V gene: TRBV9; clone size: many; D gene: TRBD2; J gene: TRBJ2-1; CDR3 DNA: TGTGCCAGCAGCCTTTACGGGGGACTAGCGACGAAATTAAACAATGAGCAGTTCTTC; CDR3 protein: CASSLYGGLATKLNNEQFF
V gene: TRBV5-1; clone size: -; D gene: -; J gene: TRBJ1-1; CDR3 DNA: TGCGCCAGCATGGACAACATGAACACTGAAGCTTTCTTT; CDR3 protein: CASMDNMNTEAFF
V gene: TRBV11-2; clone size: -; D gene: TRBD2; J gene: TRBJ2-5; CDR3 DNA: TGTGCCAGCAGCTCACCCGCGGGGGTCTCAAAAGAGACCCAGTACTTC; CDR3 protein: CASSSPAGVSKETQYF
V gene: TRBV11-2; clone size: -; D gene: -; J gene: TRBJ2-1; CDR3 DNA: TGTGCCAGCAGCTTAGTATCGACAGGGAGGGTCAATGAGCAGTTCTTC; CDR3 protein: CASSLVSTGRVNEQFF
V gene: TRBV15; clone size: -; D gene: -; J gene: TRBJ1-5; CDR3 DNA: TGTGCCACCAGCAGAGCACCTAATCAGCCCCAGCATTTT; CDR3 protein: CATSRAPNQPQHF
V gene: TRBV7-3; clone size: -; D gene: -; J gene: TRBJ2-3; CDR3 DNA: TGTGCCAGCAGCCCTTCCGGGACTCTGGATACGCAGTATTTT; CDR3 protein: CASSPSGTLDTQYF
V gene: TRBV15; clone size: many; D gene: TRBD2; J gene: TRBJ2-7; CDR3 DNA: TGTGCCACCAGCAGAGATTTTGTCAGCACTAGCGGGAGGACTTACGAGCAGTACTTC; CDR3 protein: CATSRDFVSTSGRTYEQYF
V gene: TRBV11-2; clone size: -; D gene: -; J gene: TRBJ2-2; CDR3 DNA: TGTGCCAGCAGCAGGCGACACGACACCGGGGAGCTGTTTTTT; CDR3 protein: CASSRRHDTGELFF
V gene: TRBV24-1; clone size: few; D gene: -; J gene: TRBJ2-2; CDR3 DNA: TGTGCCAATCTCGGGACATACAGCACCGGGGAGCTGTTTTTT; CDR3 protein: CANLGTYSTGELFF
V gene: TRBV9; clone size: many; D gene: -; J gene: TRBJ1-1; CDR3 DNA: TGTGCCAGCAGCGTAGCACCGACGAACACTGAAGCTTTCTTT; CDR3 protein: CASSVAPTNTEAFF
V gene: TRBV21-1; clone size: many; D gene: -; J gene: TRBJ2-7; CDR3 DNA: TGTGCCAGCAGCAAAGCGGGCAGCTGCATGTCCTACGAGCAGTACTTC; CDR3 protein: CASSKAGSCMSYEQYF
V gene: TRBV29-1; clone size: many; D gene: -; J gene: TRBJ2-7; CDR3 DNA: TGCAGCGTTGAGGTATTCCTAGGTTCCTACGAGCAGTACTTC; CDR3 protein: CSVEVFLGSYEQYF
V gene: TRBV12-3/TRBV12-4; clone size: -; D gene: -; J gene: TRBJ2-2; CDR3 DNA: TGTGCCAGCAGCAAAGGGGGGGACGGGGAGCTGTTTTTT; CDR3 protein: CASSKGGDGELFF
V gene: TRBV18; clone size: -; D gene: -; J gene: TRBJ2-7; CDR3 DNA: TGTGCCAGCTCACCACCTGGCGGGGTGATCTCCTACGAGCAGTACTTC; CDR3 protein: CASSPPGGVISYEQYF
V gene: TRBV28; clone size: many; D gene: -; J gene: TRBJ1-3; CDR3 DNA: TGTGCCACCTTTTCGGGAAACACCATATATTTT; CDR3 protein: CATFSGNTIYF
V gene: TRBV28; clone size: many; D gene: -; J gene: TRBJ1-5; CDR3 DNA: TGTGCCAGCAGGAAAACAGGGTTAAATCAGCCCCAGCATTTT; CDR3 protein: CASRKTGLNQPQHF